This T cell receptor beta chain was profiled in a study of OX40 agonist ivuxolimab in advanced cancers. Looking at the study overall: Hepatocellular carcinoma, melanoma, renal cell or head and neck cancer was diagnosed in the dose-escalation patients.

This clone was picked up one time. Its cognate antigen is unknown. This CDR3 has 15 residues. CDR1 is MNHNS and CDR2 is SASEGT in the germline V gene. Trimming took 11 bases from V and 5 from J, leaving 24 bases between them. General study points: CD4+ and CD8+ blood T cells expanded clonally by week 6 at 0.1 to 3.0 mg/kg. Clonal expansion was among the lowest in partial responders at 0.1-3.0 mg/kg, especially CD8+.

No patient had autoimmune disease or received systemic immunosuppression. Assay: immunoSEQ multiplex PCR; the TCRdb copy retains only in-frame clones and omits some. The sample contains some 9,200 clones, around 89% of which appear only once. Material: CD4+ or CD8+ T cells sorted from blood, obtained in a trial of the OX40 agonist ivuxolimab. The V and J genes are TRBV6-1 and TRBJ2-5, with D perhaps TRBD2 (6 bases). The source of this sequence is an adult with an advanced solid tumor such as melanoma, head and neck, liver or kidney cancer. The CDR3 region has the DNA TGTGCCGGCAACGGAGGGAGGAGGTCAGGGGAGACCCAGTACTTC. This encodes CAGNGGRRSGETQYF.